This T cell receptor beta chain was captured in a study of T cells after posttransplantation cyclophosphamide. Study-wide findings and caveats: Recipient CMV seropositivity and CMV reactivation strongly tracked TRB clonality.

Profiling relied on immunoSEQ multiplex PCR, and the TCRdb table lists in-frame clones only, not all of them. The sample yields 30,000 to 45,000 clones, roughly 78% seen once. Cyclophosphamide on days +3 and +4 followed busulfan-fludarabine conditioning and a marrow graft. Concerning this clone itself: The antigen is unknown.

This CDR3 comprises 13 residues. Germline lookup yields CDR1 MNHNY and CDR2 SVGAGI (reference sequence). Trimming removed 7 bases from V and 2 bases from J; junction bases left unmatched: 3. The receptor comes from a female patient between 35 and 55 years old who received an allogeneic stem cell transplant from a related donor, was CMV-positive, and had no GVHD. Some T cells may have originated in the graft donor. The rearrangement links TRBV6-6 to TRBJ2-7; TRBD1 matches 9 bases. The specimen comprised CD4+ T cells sorted from blood, sampled approximately 1,900 days after a stem cell transplant with posttransplant cyclophosphamide. The CDR3 loop is CASTRDRAYEQYF. In DNA, the CDR3 is TGTGCCAGCACCAGGGACAGGGCCTACGAGCAGTACTTC.